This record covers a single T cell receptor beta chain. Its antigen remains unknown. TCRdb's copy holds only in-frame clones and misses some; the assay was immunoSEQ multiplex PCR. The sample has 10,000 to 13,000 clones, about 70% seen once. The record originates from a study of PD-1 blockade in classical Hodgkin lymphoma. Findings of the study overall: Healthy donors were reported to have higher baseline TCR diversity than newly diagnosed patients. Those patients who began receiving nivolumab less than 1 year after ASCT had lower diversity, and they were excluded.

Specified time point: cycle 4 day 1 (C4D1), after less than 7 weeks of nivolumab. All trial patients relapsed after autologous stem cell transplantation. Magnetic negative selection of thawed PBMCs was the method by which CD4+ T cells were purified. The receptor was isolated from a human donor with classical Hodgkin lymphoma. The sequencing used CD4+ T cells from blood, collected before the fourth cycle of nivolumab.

The CDR3 protein is CASIYDRGSAEAFF. CDR3 coding DNA: TGTGCCAGCATCTACGACAGGGGATCGGCTGAAGCTTTCTTT. V and J are TRBV2 and TRBJ1-1; 8 bases are a match to TRBD1. From germline, CDR1 is SNHLY and CDR2 FYNNEI. Trimming cost V 7 bases and J 6 bases; bases outside gene matches: 10. This CDR3 comprises 14 residues.